This entry is about one T cell receptor beta chain. Its target is not known. The donors, nominally healthy at sampling, likely had unrecorded immune exposures. This sample was included in a study of cytomegalovirus exposure and HLA in healthy donors. PCR primers comprised 60 Vbeta and 13 Jbeta primers. The repertoire was sequenced with immunoSEQ multiplex PCR; TCRdb's copy has only in-frame clones and lacks some. The sample carries 150,000 to 200,000 clones, approximately 82% recorded once. Study-level points and caveats: Excluded were some V segments that proved indistinguishable, including TRBV6-2 and TRBV6-3. TCR beta sequences numbering under 20,000 were associated with HLA alleles at 0.05 false discovery rate in a later analysis.

Germline V gene data show CDR1 as SGHTA and CDR2 as FQGNSA. The CDR3 has 16 residues. Trimming took 0 bases from V and 3 from J; bases not matched to a gene: 4. The chain is built from TRBV7-2 and TRBJ2-2, with 7 bases that match TRBD2. The specimen sequenced was PBMCs. The receptor was isolated from a young woman in good health and CMV-seropositive. CDR3 DNA: TGTGCCAGCAGCTTAGCATTTGGGGGGGACACCGGGGAGCTGTTTTTT. Encoded protein: CASSLAFGGDTGELFF.